This TCR beta chain was captured by sequencing in a study of T cells in Graves' hyperthyroidism and ophthalmopathy. This clonotype has more than one count but fewer than ten. Its antigen remains unidentified. Study-level points and caveats: Most thyroid-expanded clonotypes above 0.001 were also found in blood.

TCR beta CDR3 region amplification was performed from RNA transcripts. The primer set for the first-round RT-PCR of the TCR CDR3 was HTBI. Via MiXCR, TCRdb re-called the multiplex PCR reads, giving one row per CDR3 protein. The sample lists fewer than 700,000 distinct CDR3 sequences, 16% occurring once. Graves' hyperthyroidism was deemed stable absent ophthalmopathy progression within 18 months. The TCR was taken from a woman in her thirties with Graves' hyperthyroidism. What was sequenced was blood.

CDR3 protein: CASSPQGTSGSFLVGELFF. The DNA of the CDR3 is TGTGCCAGCAGTCCCCAAGGGACTAGCGGGAGTTTTCTCGTTGGGGAGCTGTTTTTT. The V gene is TRBV27, the J gene TRBJ2-2; 14 bases line up with TRBD2. Germline V gives CDR1 MNHEY, CDR2 SMNVEV (reference sequence). With 5 bases clipped from V and 8 bases from J, the junction kept 16 bases outside the gene matches. This CDR3 is 19 amino acids long.